The subject of this entry is one TCR beta chain. Its antigen is unknown. The sample is drawn from a study of tumor-infiltrating lymphocytes in primary liver carcinoma. At the level of the study: T1-T3 N0M0 was the stage of the tumors, which were roughly 4.2 to 10 cm across. Study-wide findings and caveats: A significantly higher top-250-clone fraction was recorded for tumors than for blood (p = 0.039).

In addition to blood RNA drawn from unsorted whole blood, germline DNA was extracted. Starting material of about 480 ng total RNA yielded TCR beta cDNA via a constant-region primer. What produced the TCR beta libraries was three nested multiplex PCR rounds using slightly modified ARM-PCR. A C-beta reverse primer and TRBV1-TRBV30 forward primers served in each of the first two PCR rounds, at 9 to 11 cycles apiece. MiXCR was run by TCRdb on the multiplex PCR reads, yielding one entry per CDR3 protein. The data contain about 320,000 distinct CDR3 sequences, 65% of them singletons. The CDR3 is made up of 14 amino acids. In germline, CDR1 is GTSNPN, CDR2 SVGIG (reference sequence). V was pared by 1 base and J by 3 bases, with 0 bases of the junction left unmatched.

V usage is TRBV30 and J usage is TRBJ2-1; 10 nucleotides match TRBD2. This receptor was taken from a man in his forties or fifties with primary liver carcinoma and hepatitis B virus infection. Sequences were obtained from peripheral blood. The chain's CDR3 is CAWSGLAGYNEQFF. The CDR3 DNA reads TGTGCCTGGAGTGGACTAGCGGGCTACAATGAGCAGTTCTTC.